Listed here are 15 T cell receptor beta chains from one sample, sequenced in a study of CD8 T cells in ankylosing spondylitis. MiXCR, run by TCRdb on the 5' RACE reads, gives a single entry per CDR3 protein. Of approximately 250,000 distinct CDR3 sequences listed, under 12% were seen once; the top ten hold 2.5% to 3%. The sequencing sample was made of blood, either unsorted or a sorted T cell fraction (not recorded which). The receptors stem from a male donor with ankylosing spondylitis or in good health (not recorded which).

This clonotype was detected ten times or more. J is TRBJ2-7 and V is TRBV30, with D unresolved. The germline V and J ends were trimmed by 5 bases and 2 bases, with 10 bases remaining between them. The germline V gene has CDR1 GTSNPN and CDR2 SVGIG (reference sequence). The CDR3 covers 12 residues. The CDR3 nucleotides read TGTGCCTGGGGGGTTGATCCCTACGAGCAGTACTTC. This sequence encodes CAWGVDPYEQYF. The full variable domain, with the rest looked up from reference TRBV30 and TRBJ2-7, is SQTIHQWPATLVQPVGSPLSLECTVEGTSNPNLYWYRQAAGRGLQLLFYSVGIGQISSEVPQNLSASRPQDRQFILSSKKLLLSDSGFYLCAWGVDPYEQYFGPGTRLTVT.

This clonotype came up many times. V gene TRBV20-1 combines with J gene TRBJ1-2; no definite D call. Deletions cut 0 bases from V and 6 bases from J, with 17 bases between. The CDR3 runs to 15 residues. Germline V gives CDR1 DFQATT, CDR2 SNEGSKA (reference sequence). The CDR3 loop reads CSARDLRGSIDGYTF. CDR3 bases: TGCAGTGCTAGAGATTTAAGAGGGTCCATTGATGGCTACACCTTC.

This clonotype was counted ten times or more. This CDR3 is CASIRQPNEKLFF. CDR3 coding DNA: TGTGCCAGCATACGACAGCCTAATGAAAAACTGTTTTTT. The V and J genes are TRBV6-6 and TRBJ1-4; D is perhaps TRBD1 (5 bases). The V gene lost 7 bases and the J gene lost 3 bases, with 9 bases spanning the gap. There are 13 residues in the CDR3. Germline V gene data show CDR1 as MNHNY and CDR2 as SVGAGI (reference sequence).

At least ten counts were recorded for this clonotype. V gene TRBV7-9 combines with J gene TRBJ1-2, with D unresolved. V was trimmed by 1 base and J by 6 bases, leaving 3 bases between them. This CDR3 comprises 11 residues. CDR1 SEHNR and CDR2 FQNEAQ come from the germline V gene (reference sequence). CDR3 sequence (DNA): TGTGCCAGCAGCTTAGTGCATGGCTACACCTTC. Translated, it gives CASSLVHGYTF.

The rearrangement links TRBV18 to TRBJ2-5, with TRBD1 matching 11 bases. This CDR3 contains 16 residues. Germline CDR1 reads KGHSH; CDR2 reads LQKENI. The J segment lost 4 bases and the V segment lost 3 bases, leaving 7 bases of the junction unmatched. As DNA, the CDR3 is TGTGCCAGCTCACCCCAACGGACAGGGGGCGGAGAGACCCAGTACTTC. This translates into CASSPQRTGGGETQYF.

This clonotype was observed many times. The chain links TRBV5-1 to TRBJ2-2; no clear D gene. CDR1 and CDR2 from the germline V gene are SGHRS and YFSETQ. The V end lost 4 bases, the J end lost 5 bases, and 15 bases lay between the germline ends. The CDR3 sequence is 15 residues long. CDR3 region: CASSPQGIVTGELFF. In DNA, the CDR3 is TGCGCCAGCAGCCCCCAAGGGATTGTGACCGGGGAGCTGTTTTTT.

This clonotype came up many times. The chain has TRBV6-5 and TRBJ2-4; weak D call: TRBD1 (5 bases). Trimming cost V 0 bases and J 5 bases, with 8 bases left between them. The CDR3 is 14 amino acids. CDR1 is MNHEY, CDR2 SVGAGI, per germline. The CDR3 sequence is CASSYSQAENIQYF. The CDR3 bases are TGTGCCAGCAGTTACTCACAGGCGGAAAACATTCAGTACTTC.

There are many counts of this clonotype. V gene TRBV29-1 combines with J gene TRBJ2-7; 9 nucleotides agree with TRBD2. Germline V gene lookup returns CDR1 SQVTM and CDR2 ANQGSEA. This CDR3 has 13 residues. V shed 3 bases, J shed 4 bases, and the junction held 4 bases outside the gene matches. CDR3 sequence: CSVETSGVYEQYF. The CDR3 coding sequence is TGCAGCGTTGAGACTAGCGGTGTTTACGAGCAGTACTTC.

This clonotype was counted ten times or more. The rearrangement uses TRBV20-1 and TRBJ1-5; D uncertain. V gave up 3 bases and J gave up 9 bases, with 21 bases separating them. The CDR3 is made up of 15 amino acids. Germline CDR1 reads DFQATT; CDR2 reads SNEGSKA (reference sequence). CDR3 protein: CSARPRNTDFGPQHF. In DNA form, the CDR3 reads TGCAGTGCTAGGCCTCGCAACACCGATTTCGGGCCCCAGCATTTT.

This clonotype was seen at least ten times. CDR3 in amino acids: CASSFSGTSGPPYEQYF. For the CDR3, the DNA is TGTGCCAGCAGTTTTTCCGGGACTAGCGGTCCTCCCTACGAGCAGTACTTC. This rearrangement joins TRBV2 to TRBJ2-7; 11 bases match TRBD2. Unmatched junction bases numbered 11, after V lost 5 bases and J lost 2 bases. The CDR3 runs to 17 residues. CDR1 and CDR2 (germline): SNHLY, FYNNEI.

This clonotype was seen a handful of times. The J gene is TRBJ1-3, the V gene TRBV7-2; 7 bases line up with TRBD1. This CDR3 spans 15 amino acids. CDR1 SGHTA and CDR2 FQGNSA come from the germline V gene. The ends lost 10 bases at V and 2 bases at J; junction bases unmatched: 11. CDR3 sequence: CATTPSDRAGNTIYF. CDR3 coding DNA: TGTGCCACTACGCCCTCCGACAGGGCTGGAAACACCATATATTTT. The variable domain in full, with the rest retrieved from reference TRBV7-2 and TRBJ1-3, is GAGVSQSPSNKVTEKGKDVELRCDPISGHTALYWYRQSLGQGLEFLIYFQGNSAPDKSGLPSDRFSAERTGGSVSTLTIQRTQQEDSAVYLCATTPSDRAGNTIYFGEGSWLTVV.

With regard to this clonotype: A much larger clone lies one base from this, so it may be a read error. The chain links TRBV29-1 to TRBJ2-3, with D possibly being TRBD2 (6 bases). This CDR3 region has 14 residues. Trimming removed 6 bases from V and 9 bases from J, with 22 bases in between. The germline V gene encodes CDR1 SQVTM and CDR2 ANQGSEA. The CDR3: CSVEGGETFNTQYF. The CDR3 DNA is TGCAGCGTCGAGGGAGGCGAGACCTTTAACACGCAGTATTTT.

This clonotype has ten or more counts. The DNA for the CDR3 is TGTGCCTGGAGCCAAGGACAGGGGGTTGATGAGCAGTTCTTC. The encoded protein is CAWSQGQGVDEQFF. The chain carries TRBV30 and TRBJ2-1; 10 bases fit TRBD1. CDR3 size: 14 residues. Germline loops: CDR1 GTSNPN, CDR2 SVGIG (reference sequence). The J segment lost 8 bases and the V segment lost 3 bases, leaving 7 bases of the junction unmatched.

This clonotype was detected many times. The CDR3 reads CASSYSRNEQFF. The CDR3 nucleotides read TGTGCCAGCAGTTACTCTAGGAATGAGCAGTTCTTC. This chain joins TRBV6-6 and TRBJ2-1, with D uncertain. There are 12 residues in the CDR3. Looked up from germline, CDR1 is MNHNY and CDR2 is SVGAGI (reference sequence). V lost 0 bases and J 7 bases, leaving 4 bases between the germline ends.

This clonotype has a count of ten or more. The V gene is TRBV10-2, the J gene TRBJ1-1; TRBD1 agrees at 9 bases. The CDR3 consists of 12 residues. J gave up 6 bases and V 5 bases, and 1 base lay outside the gene matches. Germline-derived CDR1 and CDR2 are WSHSY and SAAADI. The CDR3 coding sequence is TGCGCCAGCAGTAGGACAGGGGCTGAAGCTTTCTTT. It encodes CASSRTGAEAFF.